The rows below give T cell receptor beta chains drawn from one sample of a study of shared clonotypes between healthy human individuals. This table comes from immunoSEQ multiplex PCR, and its TCRdb copy is limited to in-frame clones, with some not included. The sample contains around 990,000 clones, about 80% of which appear only once. Material for sequencing was memory CD4+ T cells from PBMCs. The receptors were sampled from a young man in good health. Some clones in this sample may be carry-over from other donors' samples. Each CDR3 is given with its conserved first and last residue. The D gene is left open where the match is weak. Clone size, where shown, is once, few, many, or a class for clones that have expanded.

CASSSPTGLMNTEAFF | TGTGCCAGCAGTTCCCCCACGGGGTTAATGAACACTGAAGCTTTCTTT | TRBJ1-1 | TRBV27 | - | - | 16
CASSAGRTSSYEQYF | TGTGCCAGCAGTGCAGGGAGAACAAGCTCCTACGAGCAGTACTTC | TRBJ2-7 | TRBV2 | - | - | 15
CASREQGGELFF | TGTGCCAGCAGGGAACAGGGCGGGGAGCTGTTTTTT | TRBJ2-2 | TRBV2 | many | - | 12
CASSLGGAENIQYF | TGTGCCAGCAGCTTAGGGGGCGCCGAAAACATTCAGTACTTC | TRBJ2-4 | TRBV5-4 | - | TRBD1 | 14
CASSLDSYSNQPQHF | TGTGCCAGCAGCTTGGACAGCTATAGCAATCAGCCCCAGCATTTT | TRBJ1-5 | TRBV5-5 | - | - | 15
CASSQGAETDTQYF | TGCGCCAGCAGCCAGGGGGCAGAGACAGATACGCAGTATTTT | TRBJ2-3 | TRBV4-1 | few | - | 14
CASSQGRATGNQPQHF | TGCGCCAGCAGCCAAGGGAGGGCTACGGGCAATCAGCCCCAGCATTTT | TRBJ1-5 | TRBV4-1 | - | - | 16
CAWSVPWGRVLNEQFF | TGTGCCTGGAGTGTACCGTGGGGGAGGGTTCTCAATGAGCAGTTCTTC | TRBJ2-1 | TRBV30 | - | TRBD2 | 16
CASSLQGTGSDGYTF | TGTGCCAGCAGCTTACAGGGGACAGGGTCGGATGGCTACACCTTC | TRBJ1-2 | TRBV7-9 | - | TRBD1 | 15
CASSRATGTSGVNEQYF | TGCGCCAGCAGCAGAGCCACCGGGACTAGCGGGGTCAACGAGCAGTACTTC | TRBJ2-7 | TRBV5-1 | few | TRBD2 | 17
CASSERVRGNTIYF | TGTGCCAGCAGTGAACGGGTTCGGGGAAACACCATATATTTT | TRBJ1-3 | TRBV2 | - | - | 14
CASSLGASGRGWAYEQYF | TGTGCCAGCAGCTTAGGGGCTAGCGGGAGAGGTTGGGCCTACGAGCAGTACTTC | TRBJ2-7 | TRBV7-2 | - | TRBD2 | 18
CASSRHRDENYEQYF | TGTGCCAGCAGTCGGCACCGGGACGAAAACTACGAGCAGTACTTC | TRBJ2-7 | TRBV6-1 | once | - | 15
CASSPGQRGTEAFF | TGTGCCAGCTCGCCGGGTCAAAGGGGCACTGAAGCTTTCTTT | TRBJ1-1 | TRBV18 | - | - | 14
CASSLEGANGYTF | TGTGCCAGCAGCTTAGAGGGGGCCAATGGCTACACCTTC | TRBJ1-2 | TRBV7-6 | - | TRBD1 | 13
CASSSLSRETQYF | TGTGCCAGCAGTTCGCTCTCTAGGGAGACCCAGTACTTC | TRBJ2-5 | TRBV28 | - | - | 13
CASSLETGHEQYF | TGTGCCAGCAGTTTAGAGACAGGGCACGAGCAGTACTTC | TRBJ2-7 | TRBV27 | once | TRBD1 | 13
CAWSVVSAGRGFF | TGTGCCTGGAGTGTGGTATCCGCGGGACGTGGGTTCTTC | TRBJ2-1 | TRBV30 | few | - | 13
CASSLRQGNTEAFF | TGTGCCAGCAGCTTACGTCAAGGGAACACTGAAGCTTTCTTT | TRBJ1-1 | TRBV7-8 | - | - | 14
CASSQDSRQGYQPQHF | TGCGCCAGCAGCCAAGATTCGAGACAGGGTTATCAGCCCCAGCATTTT | TRBJ1-5 | TRBV4-3 | many | TRBD1 | 16
CASSLFGDEKLFF | TGTGCCAGCAGCCTGTTTGGAGATGAAAAACTGTTTTTT | TRBJ1-4 | TRBV7-9 | - | - | 13
CASSLPGQGPYGYTF | TGCGCCAGCAGCTTGCCGGGACAGGGACCCTATGGCTACACCTTC | TRBJ1-2 | TRBV5-1 | - | TRBD1 | 15
CASSFGTDTNEKLFF | TGTGCCAGCAGCTTTGGGACAGATACTAATGAAAAACTGTTTTTT | TRBJ1-4 | TRBV5-6 | - | TRBD1 | 15
CVRSPQPPFGAEGGNQPQHF | TGTGTCAGAAGCCCCCAACCTCCCTTCGGGGCGGAGGGGGGCAATCAGCCCCAGCATTTT | TRBJ1-5 | TRBV7-5 | - | - | 20
CASSLDAGGYEQYF | TGCGCCAGCAGCTTGGACGCCGGGGGCTACGAGCAGTACTTC | TRBJ2-7 | TRBV5-1 | - | - | 14
CASSFDWQDEKLFF | TGCGCCAGCAGCTTTGATTGGCAGGATGAAAAACTGTTTTTT | TRBJ1-4 | TRBV5-1 | many | - | 14
CASSRSGGSQETQYF | TGTGCCAGCAGCCGAAGCGGGGGTTCCCAAGAGACCCAGTACTTC | TRBJ2-5 | TRBV9 | - | TRBD2 | 15
CASSFLQGYGYTF | TGTGCCAGCAGCTTCTTACAGGGCTATGGCTACACCTTC | TRBJ1-2 | TRBV5-1 | - | - | 13
CASRWTGGNNEQFF | TGTGCCAGCAGGTGGACAGGGGGGAACAATGAGCAGTTCTTC | TRBJ2-1 | TRBV28 | - | TRBD1 | 14
CASRPGSSGRAGTDTQYF | TGTGCCAGTAGACCCGGGAGTAGCGGGAGGGCCGGCACAGATACGCAGTATTTT | TRBJ2-3 | TRBV19 | - | TRBD2 | 18
CASSVLVTYEQYF | TGTGCCAGCAGCGTGCTGGTAACCTACGAGCAGTACTTC | TRBJ2-7 | TRBV2 | - | - | 13
CASSQVYLAGGTAYEQYF | TGCGCCAGCAGCCAAGTGTATCTAGCGGGAGGGACTGCCTACGAGCAGTACTTC | TRBJ2-7 | TRBV4-3 | - | TRBD2 | 18
CASANVWEYTEAFF | TGTGCCAGCGCCAATGTTTGGGAGTACACTGAAGCTTTCTTT | TRBJ1-1 | TRBV2 | - | - | 14
CASKNSNQPQHF | TGTGCCAGCAAGAATAGCAATCAGCCCCAGCATTTT | TRBJ1-5 | TRBV2 | few | - | 12
CASSLRQGAGETQYF | TGTGCCAGCAGCTTACGACAGGGGGCAGGCGAGACCCAGTACTTC | TRBJ2-5 | TRBV7-9 | - | TRBD1 | 15
CATRDTDTQYF | TGTGCCACTCGGGACACAGATACGCAGTATTTT | TRBJ2-3 | TRBV6-5 | - | - | 11
CASSGTGNAGELFF | TGTGCCAGCAGCGGGACAGGGAATGCCGGGGAGCTGTTTTTT | TRBJ2-2 | TRBV6-1 | - | TRBD1 | 14
CASSLASSGSGDIQYF | TGCGCCAGCAGCTTGGCCTCCAGCGGGAGTGGTGACATTCAGTACTTC | TRBJ2-4 | TRBV5-1 | - | TRBD2 | 16
CASREGAQETQYF | TGTGCCAGCAGGGAGGGTGCCCAAGAGACCCAGTACTTC | TRBJ2-5 | TRBV25-1 | - | - | 13
CASSLTSGANTGELFF | TGCGCCAGCAGCTTGACAAGCGGGGCCAACACCGGGGAGCTGTTTTTT | TRBJ2-2 | TRBV5-1 | many | TRBD2 | 16
CASSSGTGGLGYTF | TGCGCCAGCAGCTCCGGGACAGGGGGCTTAGGCTACACCTTC | TRBJ1-2 | TRBV5-1 | - | TRBD1 | 14
CASGPPGYGYTF | TGTGCCAGCGGACCCCCAGGCTATGGCTACACCTTC | TRBJ1-2 | TRBV28 | - | - | 12
CASGYGAETQYF | TGTGCCAGCGGGTACGGTGCGGAGACCCAGTACTTC | TRBJ2-5 | TRBV2 | - | - | 12
CASSRTYGADTQYF | TGTGCCAGCAGTCGGACTTACGGGGCAGATACGCAGTATTTT | TRBJ2-3 | TRBV6-5 | - | - | 14
CASSVTMDTGELFF | TGTGCCAGCAGCGTAACTATGGACACCGGGGAGCTGTTTTTT | TRBJ2-2 | TRBV9 | - | - | 14
CASSLGYVGQEETQYF | TGCGCCAGCAGCTTGGGGTACGTAGGACAGGAAGAGACCCAGTACTTC | TRBJ2-5 | TRBV5-1 | - | TRBD1 | 16
CASSLDRAAGGDTQYF | TGCGCCAGCAGCTTGGACAGGGCGGCGGGAGGGGATACGCAGTATTTT | TRBJ2-3 | TRBV5-1 | - | TRBD2 | 16
CASSSGDRMANVLTF | TGTGCCAGCAGCTCGGGGGACAGGATGGCCAACGTCCTGACTTTC | TRBJ2-6 | TRBV5-4 | once | TRBD1 | 15
CASSGPLPRDRSGNEQFF | TGTGCCAGCAGTGGACCCCTCCCCCGGGACAGGTCAGGCAATGAGCAGTTCTTC | TRBJ2-1 | TRBV25-1 | - | TRBD1 | 18
CASSAELAGGGKNIQYF | TGTGCCAGCAGCGCCGAACTAGCGGGAGGCGGCAAAAACATTCAGTACTTC | TRBJ2-4 | TRBV7-2 | - | TRBD2 | 17
CASSRHPRTSGYNEQFF | TGCGCCAGCAGCCGGCATCCGAGGACTAGCGGTTACAATGAGCAGTTCTTC | TRBJ2-1 | TRBV4-1 | - | TRBD2 | 17
CASRNRGYQPQHF | TGTGCCAGCAGAAACAGAGGTTATCAGCCCCAGCATTTT | TRBJ1-5 | TRBV2 | - | - | 13
CASSQAGLSTDTQYF | TGTGCCAGCAGCCAAGCAGGACTGAGCACAGATACGCAGTATTTT | TRBJ2-3 | TRBV4-2 | - | - | 15
CSVVGLGTGSTDTQYF | TGCAGCGTTGTCGGTTTAGGGACCGGTAGCACAGATACGCAGTATTTT | TRBJ2-3 | TRBV29-1 | - | - | 16